These T cell receptor beta chains were read from a single sample in a study of T-cell memory formation after mild COVID-19. MiXCR was run by TCRdb on the 5' RACE reads, yielding one entry per CDR3 protein. The table records more than 80,000 distinct CDR3 sequences, around 12% of them present only once. Sequences were obtained from PBMCs or a T cell subset sorted from them (not recorded which). These TCRs come from an adult woman who had mild COVID-19 (a few samples of this study predate the infection). Cell type and time point are not known. Both conserved end residues are part of each CDR3. D genes are given only for firm matches. Not every row has a clone size; where given, it reads once, few, many or a size class.

J | V | size | D | CDR3 | DNA
TRBJ2-7 | TRBV20-1 | few | - | CSARDRTTYTYEQYF | TGCAGTGCTAGAGATCGGACGACTTACACCTACGAGCAGTACTTC
TRBJ2-5 | TRBV10-3 | few | TRBD2 | CAISVQTSGSGVIGETQYF | TGTGCCATCAGCGTGCAGACTAGCGGGAGTGGAGTAATAGGAGAGACCCAGTACTTC
TRBJ2-7 | TRBV11-2 | - | - | CASSAPGHGLEQYF | TGTGCCAGCAGCGCACCGGGACACGGGCTGGAGCAGTACTTC
TRBJ1-4 | TRBV7-8 | - | TRBD1 | CASSPWDRAYAETNEKLFF | TGTGCCAGCAGCCCATGGGACAGGGCCTATGCCGAAACTAATGAAAAACTGTTTTTT
TRBJ2-1 | TRBV10-3 | few | TRBD2 | CAISGGTSGSWNEQFF | TGTGCCATCAGCGGTGGGACTAGCGGGAGTTGGAATGAGCAGTTCTTC
TRBJ2-1 | TRBV9 | few | - | CASSARIEDNEQFF | TGTGCCAGCAGCGCTAGAATTGAGGACAATGAGCAGTTCTTC
TRBJ2-3 | TRBV28 | - | - | CASSLPTGYRTDTQYF | TGTGCCAGCAGTTTACCTACAGGATACAGGACAGATACGCAGTATTTT
TRBJ2-7 | TRBV6-1 | - | TRBD1 | CASSTGGGYEQYF | TGTGCCAGCAGTACAGGGGGCGGCTACGAGCAGTACTTC
TRBJ1-1 | TRBV5-8 | few | - | CASSTSTANTEAFF | TGTGCCAGCAGCACCTCTACAGCTAACACTGAAGCTTTCTTT
TRBJ1-2 | TRBV27 | many | TRBD1 | CASSLSSLGTGDYFF | TGTGCCAGCAGTTTATCGTCCCTAGGGACAGGGGATTACTTCTTC
TRBJ2-3 | TRBV12-3/TRBV12-4 | - | TRBD1 | CASSFVGGGTDTQYF | TGTGCCAGCAGTTTCGTAGGGGGCGGCACAGATACGCAGTATTTT
TRBJ1-2 | TRBV7-9 | few | - | CASSLRHGYTF | TGTGCCAGCAGCTTGCGACATGGCTACACCTTC
TRBJ2-3 | TRBV4-3 | few | - | CASSQGTARLSTDTQYF | TGCGCCAGCAGCCAGGGGACTGCCCGTTTGAGCACAGATACGCAGTATTTT
TRBJ2-1 | TRBV5-5 | few | TRBD2 | CASSQMATGTSGSRRQFF | TGTGCCAGCAGCCAAATGGCTACCGGGACTAGCGGGAGTAGGAGGCAGTTCTTC
TRBJ2-1 | TRBV12-3/TRBV12-4 | - | - | CARQNNEQFF | TGTGCCAGGCAGAACAATGAGCAGTTCTTC